The 5 T cell receptor beta chains reported below all come from one sample, sequenced in a study of cytomegalovirus exposure and HLA in healthy donors. Clones were sequenced by immunoSEQ multiplex PCR, and TCRdb holds only the in-frame ones, with some missing. The top ten clones hold roughly 13% of a sample with approximately 190,000 clones, around 80% of them seen once. Sequenced input: PBMCs. The receptors originated from a woman in her thirties in good health and CMV-seropositive.

V is TRBV6-5 and J is TRBJ2-7, with TRBD1 as a possible D gene (5 bases). The CDR3 is made up of 13 amino acids. Germline V gene data show CDR1 as MNHEY and CDR2 as SVGAGI. Deletions cut 6 bases from V and 6 bases from J, with 15 bases between. The CDR3 region is CASSRGAVSEQYF. CDR3 sequence (DNA): TGTGCCAGCAGCCGTGGGGCCGTCTCCGAGCAGTACTTC.

There are a few counts of this clone. The J gene is TRBJ2-7, the V gene TRBV11-2; D perhaps matches TRBD2 (6 bases). Germline-derived CDR1 and CDR2 are SGHAT and FQNNGV. This CDR3 comprises 14 residues. With 2 bases removed from V and 2 bases from J, the gap between germline ends came to 10 bases. This CDR3 is CASSLLGGPYEQYF. DNA of the CDR3: TGTGCCAGCAGCTTATTGGGGGGTCCCTACGAGCAGTACTTC.

This rearrangement joins TRBV6-5 to TRBJ2-7; TRBD2 is a possible D gene (7 bases). Trimming removed 0 bases at V and 2 bases at J, with 11 bases between. This CDR3 has 15 amino acids. Germline CDR1 and CDR2: MNHEY and SVGAGI. Written as DNA, the CDR3 is TGTGCCAGCAGTTACTCCCCGGGGGGCACCTACGAGCAGTACTTC. It translates to CASSYSPGGTYEQYF.

The rearrangement joins TRBV29-1 to TRBJ2-1; 16 bases fit TRBD2. Losses at the gene ends were 0 bases for V and 10 bases for J; bases not matched to a gene: 3. Per the germline V gene, CDR1 is SQVTM and CDR2 is ANQGSEA. The length of the CDR3 is 15 residues. The CDR3 loop reads CSVEDSGLAGGEQFF. The CDR3 DNA follows: TGCAGCGTTGAAGATTCGGGACTAGCGGGAGGGGAGCAGTTCTTC.

The chain has TRBV6-6 and TRBJ1-1; no definite D call. The CDR3 covers 13 residues. Trimming stripped 4 bases from V and 2 bases from J, with 8 bases between. Germline CDR1 and CDR2: MNHNY and SVGAGI (reference sequence). The CDR3 DNA follows: TGTGCCAGCAGTTCTTTCCCTAACACTGAAGCTTTCTTT. Its translation: CASSSFPNTEAFF.